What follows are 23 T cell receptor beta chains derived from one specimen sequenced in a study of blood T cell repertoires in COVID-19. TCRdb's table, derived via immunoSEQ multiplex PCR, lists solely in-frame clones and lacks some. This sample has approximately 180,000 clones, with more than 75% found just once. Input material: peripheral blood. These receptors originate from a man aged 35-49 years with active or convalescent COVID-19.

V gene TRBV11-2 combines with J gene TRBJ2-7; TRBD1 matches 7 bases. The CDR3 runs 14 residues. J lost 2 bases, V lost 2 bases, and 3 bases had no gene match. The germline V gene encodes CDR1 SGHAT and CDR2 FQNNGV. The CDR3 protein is CASSLRGQAYEQYF. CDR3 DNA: TGTGCCAGCAGCTTACGAGGACAGGCCTACGAGCAGTACTTC.

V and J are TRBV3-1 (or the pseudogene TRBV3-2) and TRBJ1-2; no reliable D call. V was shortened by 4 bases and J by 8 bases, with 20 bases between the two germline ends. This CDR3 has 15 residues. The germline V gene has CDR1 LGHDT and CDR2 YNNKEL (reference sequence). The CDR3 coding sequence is TGTGCCAGCAGCCGCGAGATAACCCTAAACGCGGGCTACACCTTC. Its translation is CASSREITLNAGYTF.

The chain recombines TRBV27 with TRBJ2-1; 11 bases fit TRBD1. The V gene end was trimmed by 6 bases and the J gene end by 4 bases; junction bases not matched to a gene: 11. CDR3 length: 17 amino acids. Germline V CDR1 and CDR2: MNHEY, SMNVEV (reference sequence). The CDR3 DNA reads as TGTGCCAGCAGGCCAATGGGGGGGACAGGGGGATACAATGAGCAGTTCTTC. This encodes CASRPMGGTGGYNEQFF.

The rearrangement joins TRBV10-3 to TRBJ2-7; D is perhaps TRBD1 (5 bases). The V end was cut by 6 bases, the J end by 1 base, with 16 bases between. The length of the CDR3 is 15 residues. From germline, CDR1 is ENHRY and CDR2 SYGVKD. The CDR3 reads CAIRGDSPLSYEQYF. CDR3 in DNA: TGTGCCATCAGGGGTGACAGTCCTTTATCCTACGAGCAGTACTTC.

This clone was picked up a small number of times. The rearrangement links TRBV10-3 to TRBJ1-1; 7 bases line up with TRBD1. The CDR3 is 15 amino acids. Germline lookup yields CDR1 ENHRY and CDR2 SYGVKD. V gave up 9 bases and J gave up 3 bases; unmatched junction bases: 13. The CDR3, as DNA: TGTGCCATAAGGAGAACAGGGGATCCCTACACTGAAGCTTTCTTT. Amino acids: CAIRRTGDPYTEAFF.

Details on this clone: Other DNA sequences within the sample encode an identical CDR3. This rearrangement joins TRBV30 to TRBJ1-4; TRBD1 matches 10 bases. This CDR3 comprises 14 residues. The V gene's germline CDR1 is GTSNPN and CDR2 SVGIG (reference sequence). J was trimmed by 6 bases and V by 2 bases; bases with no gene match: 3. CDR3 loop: CAWSPGTGDEKLFF. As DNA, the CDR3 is TGTGCCTGGAGTCCCGGGACAGGGGATGAAAAACTGTTTTTT.

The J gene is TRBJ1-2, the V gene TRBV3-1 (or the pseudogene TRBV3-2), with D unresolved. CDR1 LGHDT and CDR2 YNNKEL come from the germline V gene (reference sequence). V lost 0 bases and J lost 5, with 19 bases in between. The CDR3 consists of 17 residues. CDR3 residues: CASSQDPGAGKFYGYTF. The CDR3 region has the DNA TGTGCCAGCAGCCAAGATCCGGGCGCCGGGAAATTTTATGGCTACACCTTC.

The CDR3: CASSVQGGNQPQHF. For the CDR3, the DNA is TGTGCCAGCAGCGTACAGGGCGGCAATCAGCCCCAGCATTTT. This chain uses TRBV9 with TRBJ1-5, with D possibly TRBD1 on 5 matching bases. The CDR3 loop spans 14 amino acids. Trimming removed 1 base at V and 2 bases at J, with 7 bases between. Germline assignment: CDR1 SGDLS and CDR2 YYNGEE.

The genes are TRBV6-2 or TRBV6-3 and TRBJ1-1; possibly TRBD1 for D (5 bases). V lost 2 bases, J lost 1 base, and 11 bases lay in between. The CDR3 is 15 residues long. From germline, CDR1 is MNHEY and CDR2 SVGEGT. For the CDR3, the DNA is TGTGCCAGCAGTTACCCTGCCAGGGCGAACACTGAAGCTTTCTTT. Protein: CASSYPARANTEAFF.

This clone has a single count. CDR3 coding DNA: TGTGCCAGCAGCCAGGACAGGACAGGGTGGAATGAGCAGTTCTTC. Amino acid sequence: CASSQDRTGWNEQFF. The chain combines TRBV7-2 with TRBJ2-1; 8 bases match TRBD1. Germline lookup yields CDR1 SGHTA and CDR2 FQGNSA. V trimming: 5 bases; J trimming: 7 bases; junction bases outside the gene matches: 10. There are 15 residues in the CDR3.

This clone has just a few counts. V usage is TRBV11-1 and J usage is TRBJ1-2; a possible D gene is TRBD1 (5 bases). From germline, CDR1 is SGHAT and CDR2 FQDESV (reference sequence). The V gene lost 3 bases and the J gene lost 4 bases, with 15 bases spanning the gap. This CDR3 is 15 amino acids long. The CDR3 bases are TGTGCCAGCAGCTTTGACCGATCCCAGGGCTATGGCTACACCTTC. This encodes CASSFDRSQGYGYTF. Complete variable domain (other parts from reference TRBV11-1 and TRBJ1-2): EAEVAQSPRYKITEKSQAVAFWCDPISGHATLYWYRQILGQGPELLVQFQDESVVDDSQLPKDRFSAERLKGVDSTLKIQPAELGDSAMYLCASSFDRSQGYGYTFGSGTRLTVV.

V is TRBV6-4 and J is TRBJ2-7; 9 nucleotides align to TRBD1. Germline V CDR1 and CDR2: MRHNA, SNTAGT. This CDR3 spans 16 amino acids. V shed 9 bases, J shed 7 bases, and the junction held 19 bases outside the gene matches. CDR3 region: CASGSARDRELREQYF. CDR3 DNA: TGTGCCAGTGGTAGTGCAAGGGACAGGGAGTTGAGGGAGCAGTACTTC.

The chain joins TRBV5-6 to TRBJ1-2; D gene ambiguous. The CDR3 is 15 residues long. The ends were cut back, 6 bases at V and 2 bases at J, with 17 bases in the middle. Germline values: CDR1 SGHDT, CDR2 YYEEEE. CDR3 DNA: TGTGCCAGCACCCGTCGGTCTGTCAGGAACTATGGCTACACCTTC. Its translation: CASTRRSVRNYGYTF. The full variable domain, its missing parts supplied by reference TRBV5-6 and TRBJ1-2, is DAGVTQSPTHLIKTRGQQVTLRCSPKSGHDTVSWYQQALGQGPQFIFQYYEEEERQRGNFPDRFSGHQFPNYSSELNVNALLLGDSALYLCASTRRSVRNYGYTFGSGTRLTVV.

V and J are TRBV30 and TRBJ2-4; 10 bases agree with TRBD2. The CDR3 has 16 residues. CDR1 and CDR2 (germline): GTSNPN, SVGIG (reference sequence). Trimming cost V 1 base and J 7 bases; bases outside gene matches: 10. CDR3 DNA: TGTGCCTGGAGTGGGCCAGCGGGGGGGCGGTATAACATTCAGTACTTC. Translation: CAWSGPAGGRYNIQYF.

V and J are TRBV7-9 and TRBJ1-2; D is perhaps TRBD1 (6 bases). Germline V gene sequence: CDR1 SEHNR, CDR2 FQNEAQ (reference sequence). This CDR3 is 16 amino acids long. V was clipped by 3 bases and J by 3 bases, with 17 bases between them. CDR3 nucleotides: TGTGCCAGCAGCTTCACCAGGGGATCGATGGACTATGGCTACACCTTC. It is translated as CASSFTRGSMDYGYTF.

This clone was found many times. The CDR3 is CASAYDRGSHNEQFF. The CDR3 region has the DNA TGTGCCAGCGCATATGACAGGGGTTCTCACAATGAGCAGTTCTTC. The chain carries TRBV2 and TRBJ2-1, with 8 positions matching TRBD1. V lost 8 bases and J lost 5; bases outside the gene matches: 11. The CDR3 covers 15 residues. CDR1 is SNHLY, CDR2 FYNNEI, per germline.

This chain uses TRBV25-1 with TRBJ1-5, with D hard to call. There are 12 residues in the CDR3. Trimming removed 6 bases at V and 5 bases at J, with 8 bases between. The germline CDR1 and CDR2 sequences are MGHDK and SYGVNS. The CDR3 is CASRGGDQPQHF. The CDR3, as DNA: TGTGCCAGCAGGGGAGGTGATCAGCCCCAGCATTTT.

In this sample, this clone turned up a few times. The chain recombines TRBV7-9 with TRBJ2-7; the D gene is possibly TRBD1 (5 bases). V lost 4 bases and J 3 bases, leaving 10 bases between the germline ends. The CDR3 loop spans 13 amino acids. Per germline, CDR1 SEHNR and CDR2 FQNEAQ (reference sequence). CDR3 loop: CASSSGPVYEQYF. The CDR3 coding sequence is TGTGCCAGCAGCTCAGGGCCGGTCTACGAGCAGTACTTC.

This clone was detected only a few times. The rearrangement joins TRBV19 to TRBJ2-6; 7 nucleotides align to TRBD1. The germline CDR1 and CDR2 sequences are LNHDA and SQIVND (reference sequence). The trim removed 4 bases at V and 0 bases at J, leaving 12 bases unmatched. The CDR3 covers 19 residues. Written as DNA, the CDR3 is TGTGCCAGTAGTACAGGGGGTACAGGTTATTCCTCTGGGGCCAACGTCCTGACTTTC. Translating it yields CASSTGGTGYSSGANVLTF. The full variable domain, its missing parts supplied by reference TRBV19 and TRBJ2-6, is DGGITQSPKYLFRKEGQNVTLSCEQNLNHDAMYWYRQDPGQGLRLIYYSQIVNDFQKGDIAEGYSVSREKKESFPLTVTSAQKNPTAFYLCASSTGGTGYSSGANVLTFGAGSRLTVL.

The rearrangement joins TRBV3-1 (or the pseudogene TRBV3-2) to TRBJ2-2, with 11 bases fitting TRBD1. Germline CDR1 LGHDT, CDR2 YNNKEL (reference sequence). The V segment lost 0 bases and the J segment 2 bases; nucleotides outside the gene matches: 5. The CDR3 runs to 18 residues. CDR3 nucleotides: TGTGCCAGCAGCCAAGATTGGACAGGGGGCGCCAACACCGGGGAGCTGTTTTTT. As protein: CASSQDWTGGANTGELFF.

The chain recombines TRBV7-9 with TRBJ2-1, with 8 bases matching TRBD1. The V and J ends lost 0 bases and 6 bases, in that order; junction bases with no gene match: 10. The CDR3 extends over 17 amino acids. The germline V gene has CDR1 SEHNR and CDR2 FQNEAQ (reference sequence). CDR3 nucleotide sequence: TGTGCCAGCAGCTTAGCGGTATCAGGGGGCGTAGGCAATGAGCAGTTCTTC. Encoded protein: CASSLAVSGGVGNEQFF.

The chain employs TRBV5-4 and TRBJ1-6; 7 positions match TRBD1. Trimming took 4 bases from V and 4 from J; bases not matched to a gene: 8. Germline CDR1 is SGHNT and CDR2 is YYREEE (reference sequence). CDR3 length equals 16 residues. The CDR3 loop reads CASSLQGESYNSPLHF. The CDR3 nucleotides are TGTGCCAGCAGCCTGCAGGGGGAAAGTTATAATTCACCCCTCCACTTT.

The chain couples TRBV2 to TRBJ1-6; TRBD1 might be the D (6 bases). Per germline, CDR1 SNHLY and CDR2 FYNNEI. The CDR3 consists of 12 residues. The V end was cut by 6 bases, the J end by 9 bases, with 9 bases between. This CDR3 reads CASREDSSPLHF. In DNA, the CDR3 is TGTGCCAGCAGAGAGGACAGTTCACCCCTCCACTTT.